This T cell receptor beta chain emerged from a study of technical replicates of blood from a few donors (dated by TCRdb to about 2017). A note on this clone: It lacks a known antigen. The input lacks base qualities; no much larger clone sits a single base away.

The CDR3 spans 13 residues, from the cysteine through the phenylalanine. The CDR3 DNA has 39 bases and is translated from base 1. Germline trimming amounts to 7 bases on V and 0 bases on J, with 4 as the count of junction bases outside the gene matches. From a lookup of the germline V gene, CDR1 and CDR2 are SQVTM and ANQGSEA. The library relied on the immunoSEQ multiplex PCR assay. This immuneACCESS table, as held by TCRdb, lists in-frame sequences with V and J called but not all clones. Of the missing ones, under half trace to an unresolved V gene in checked studies; the others have no known cause. The table for this sample lists tens of thousands of clones; more than 90% of them were counted only once. The ten top clones hold 4.7% of the sample.

The clonotype comes from a human donor in good health. Some clones in this sample may be carry-over from other donors' samples. The V and J segments used are TRBV29-1 and TRBJ1-1; TRBD1 fits 8 bases in the junction. Sequenced material: PBMCs. The nucleotide sequence is TGCAGCGCAACGGGACAGGTGAACACTGAAGCTTTCTTT. Translated, it reads CSATGQVNTEAFF.